The count of the clone carrying this T cell receptor (beta chain) is one. Version v3.0 of the immunoSEQ assay ran at survey level. Sequenced by immunoSEQ multiplex PCR; TCRdb stores in-frame clones only, minus some. The sample has some 47,000 clones, nearly 95% seen once; the top ten hold about 3%. The data stem from a study of long-term antiretroviral therapy in people with HIV. CDR3 length equals 16 residues. The germline CDR1 and CDR2 sequences are SGHNT and YYREEE (reference sequence). The J segment lost 5 bases and the V segment lost 4 bases, leaving 14 bases of the junction unmatched. Treatment for every participant with HIV took place in the United States.

The chain uses TRBV5-4 and TRBJ2-5; the match to TRBD1 covers 7 bases. The source of this sequence is a woman between 50 and 59 years old with HIV. The sequencing here drew on unsorted PBMCs, taken 3.7 years after starting antiretroviral therapy. The CDR3 reads CASSPRVGGSEETQYF. The CDR3 region has the DNA TGTGCCAGCAGCCCCAGAGTAGGGGGCTCTGAGGAGACCCAGTACTTC.